The source of this TCR beta chain is a study of regulatory T cells in long-lasting Graves disease. Study information: With positive TSH receptor antibodies and over 5 years of antithyroid drugs, Graves' disease was considered persistent.

As to time point: persistent/refractory GD, antithyroid drugs over 5 years with positive TRAb. The TCR library was made from RNA extracted from PBMCs. Patients hailed from an endocrinology department in Xi'an, China. Peripheral blood, at roughly 10 milliliters, went into EDTA tubes. With respect to this clonotype: Antigen unknown.

Study-level results: Persistent disease samples used TRBV28, TRBJ1-2 and TRBJ2-5 preferentially.

J gave up 4 bases and V 4 bases, and 7 bases lay outside the gene matches. The CDR3 contains 16 residues. The germline V gene encodes CDR1 LGHDT and CDR2 YNNKEL (reference sequence). According to the study, TCR beta libraries were built with iRepertoire HTBI primers and CDR3-region Arm-PCR. TCRdb passed the multiplex PCR reads through MiXCR, listing each CDR3 protein once. This table has 390,000 or so distinct CDR3 sequences, 23% appearing once. The sequence was collected from a woman aged 40 to 50 with Graves disease. This specimen consisted of peripheral blood mononuclear cells (PBMCs), obtained when the disease was refractory, from a patient treated with antithyroid drugs. The chain joins TRBV3-1 to TRBJ2-2, with 9 bases fitting TRBD1. The CDR3: CASSPTGTGSTGELFF. The CDR3 nucleotides read TGTGCCAGCAGCCCTACCGGGACAGGGAGCACCGGGGAGCTGTTTTTT.